This TCR beta chain appears in the sequencing data of a study of blood T cell repertoires in COVID-19. Across the whole study: Nucleic acid was either cDNA or gDNA, and it came from T cells, B-cell-depleted T cells, or PBMCs.

This clone was detected only once. The method was immunoSEQ multiplex PCR; TCRdb's version includes in-frame clones alone and lacks a portion of them. The sample consists of 150,000 to 160,000 clones, 75% to 90% of them appearing once. V trimming: 8 bases; J trimming: 4 bases; junction bases outside the gene matches: 13. The CDR3 sequence is 16 residues long. Germline loops: CDR1 MNHEY, CDR2 SVGAGI. The sample was peripheral blood. V usage is TRBV6-5 and J usage is TRBJ1-5; TRBD1 agrees at 8 bases. This sequence was found in a man between 60 and 75 years old with acute or convalescent COVID-19. CDR3 amino acids: CASCLGQDLWNQPQHF. For the CDR3, the DNA is TGTGCCAGCTGTTTGGGACAGGACTTATGGAATCAGCCCCAGCATTTT.